A selection of T cell receptor beta chains follows, all from one sample in a study of shared clonotypes between healthy human individuals. Clones were sequenced by immunoSEQ multiplex PCR, and TCRdb holds only the in-frame ones, with some missing. The sample holds some 1.5 million clones, over 95% seen once. The material sequenced was naive CD4+ T cells sorted from blood. These receptor sequences come from a man aged 25 to 40 in good health. Both conserved end residues are part of each CDR3. Each record gives: J gene, V gene, CDR3 protein.

J: TRBJ1-4
V: TRBV6-1
CDR3: CASSEWPSGTGRDEKLFF

J: TRBJ2-1
V: TRBV5-1
CDR3: CASSSFGGNEQFF

J: TRBJ2-5
V: TRBV5-4
CDR3: CASSDERGSQETQYF

J: TRBJ2-6
V: TRBV10-3
CDR3: CAISEGSGANVLTF

J: TRBJ2-5
V: TRBV5-6
CDR3: CASSLVAGGTETQYF

J: TRBJ2-1
V: TRBV2
CDR3: CARGAPGGLGEQFF

J: TRBJ2-5
V: TRBV7-9
CDR3: CASSLPSGSKETQYF

J: TRBJ2-1
V: TRBV7-9
CDR3: CASSPEGQRYNEQFF

J: TRBJ2-3
V: TRBV2
CDR3: CASSRDMPDTQYF

J: TRBJ2-1
V: TRBV2
CDR3: CASSARVLSSYNEQFF

J: TRBJ2-1
V: TRBV7-9
CDR3: CASSLSGRENEQFF

J: TRBJ2-3
V: TRBV6-1
CDR3: CASSEETLNPTDTQYF

J: TRBJ2-7
V: TRBV5-4
CDR3: CASSLAAGMNEQYF

J: TRBJ2-7
V: TRBV18
CDR3: CASSSKRERREQYF

J: TRBJ1-2
V: TRBV28
CDR3: CASSLRRALALYGYTF

J: TRBJ2-2
V: TRBV6-1
CDR3: CASYSGGQGSGELFF

J: TRBJ2-7
V: TRBV25-1
CDR3: CASSESRGGYEQYF

J: TRBJ2-5
V: TRBV5-8
CDR3: CASSLGVYLQETQYF

J: TRBJ1-1
V: TRBV2
CDR3: CASSDEGQAFF

J: TRBJ2-2
V: TRBV7-3
CDR3: CASRSGAMGGELFF